Listed below are T cell receptor beta chains from one sample, sequenced in a study of human T cells and chemical hapten exposure. From the RACE reads, TCRdb called clonotypes with MiXCR, one entry per CDR3 protein. The sample shows some 93,000 distinct CDR3 sequences, around 9% of them seen only once. Specimen: whole blood. Source of these receptors: a female donor in good health. Some clones in this sample may be carry-over from other donors' samples. CDR3s include the opening cysteine and the closing phenylalanine or tryptophan. Fields, in order: V gene, D gene, J gene, clone size, CDR3 DNA, CDR3 protein. D genes are given only for firm matches. Clone size is not always given. Where it is, it says once, few, many or a class for expanded clones.

>TRBV28|-|TRBJ2-7|few
TGTGCCAGCAGTTATCGCTACGAGCAGTACTTC
CASSYRYEQYF
>TRBV3-1|TRBD2|TRBJ2-1|few
TGTGCCAGCAGCCAAGATCGGGGGGAGTACAATGAGCAGTTCTTC
CASSQDRGEYNEQFF
>TRBV7-2|TRBD2|TRBJ2-3|-
TGTGCCAGCAGTTTGTCCGGGACTAGCGGGAGTCCAGATACGCAGTATTTT
CASSLSGTSGSPDTQYF
>TRBV7-3|-|TRBJ1-1|-
TGTGCCAGCAGCTTAACCTTCCAGACGATGAACACTGAAGCTTTCTTT
CASSLTFQTMNTEAFF
>TRBV6-4|-|TRBJ2-3|many
TGTGCCAGCAGTGACTCGGCGGAGCCCACAGATACGCAGTATTTT
CASSDSAEPTDTQYF
>TRBV12-3/TRBV12-4|TRBD1|TRBJ1-3|-
TGTGCCAGCAGCCAGGGGGCTGGAAACACCATATATTTT
CASSQGAGNTIYF
>TRBV6-6|TRBD1|TRBJ2-7|many
TGTGCCAGCAGCTCCGGTCCGGGACAGGGGGCAGGGGAGCAGTACTTC
CASSSGPGQGAGEQYF
>TRBV6-6|-|TRBJ1-4|-
TGTGCCAGCGGATTGGAAGGGACTAATGAAAAACTGTTTTTT
CASGLEGTNEKLFF
>TRBV19|-|TRBJ2-7|few
TGTGCCAGTAAAACGGGACACCTCTCCTACGAGCAGTACTTC
CASKTGHLSYEQYF
>TRBV29-1|TRBD2|TRBJ2-7|few
TGCAGCGTTGACGAGACTAGCGGGCTTTCTTACTTC
CSVDETSGLSYF
>TRBV13|-|TRBJ2-1|few
TGTGCCAGCAGCCCAACCGGGACTCGAATTCGTCATGAGCAGTTCTTC
CASSPTGTRIRHEQFF
>TRBV7-6|-|TRBJ2-3|many
TGTGCCAGCAGCTTAGTTGTTGGCACAGATACGCAGTATTTT
CASSLVVGTDTQYF
>TRBV2|-|TRBJ1-2|many
TGTGCCAGCAGTGACGGGGCCTATGGCTACACCTTC
CASSDGAYGYTF
>TRBV7-2|-|TRBJ1-4|many
TGTGCCAGCAGCTTAGTCGACGGGAGGGAAAAACTGTTTTTT
CASSLVDGREKLFF
>TRBV3-1|-|TRBJ2-7|-
TGTGCCAGCAGCCTTAGGTCGGGAATGGATTACGAGCAGTACTTC
CASSLRSGMDYEQYF
>TRBV12-5|-|TRBJ2-5|-
TGTGCTAGTGGTTTGCCCCGGGACGGAGAAGAGACCCAGTACTTC
CASGLPRDGEETQYF
>TRBV18|-|TRBJ2-1|-
TGTGCCAGCTCTCCTGGGGCCGAATGGTACAATGAGCAGTTCTTC
CASSPGAEWYNEQFF
>TRBV6-2/TRBV6-3|-|TRBJ1-1|-
TGTGCCAGCATAGCACACATGAACACTGAAGCTTTCTTT
CASIAHMNTEAFF
>TRBV20-1|-|TRBJ1-5|-
TGCAGTGCTAGAGTTTCGGGACGGGATCAGCCCCAGCATTTT
CSARVSGRDQPQHF
>TRBV27|-|TRBJ2-2|-
TGTGCCAGCAGTGTATCAGGGGCGGGCGGGGAGCTGTTTTTT
CASSVSGAGGELFF
>TRBV10-3|TRBD2|TRBJ2-5|-
TGTGCCATCAGTGAGTCGACTAGCGGGAGGCCTCAAGAGACCCAGTACTTC
CAISESTSGRPQETQYF
>TRBV14|TRBD2|TRBJ2-1|many
TGTGCCAGCAGCCAAGTCCGAGCGGGAGGGATCCATGAGCAGTTCTTC
CASSQVRAGGIHEQFF
>TRBV6-1|-|TRBJ1-1|-
TGTGCCAGCAGGCTCCCGGAGGGGGGTACTGAAGCTTTCTTT
CASRLPEGGTEAFF
>TRBV3-1|TRBD2|TRBJ2-5|few
TGTGCCAGCAGCCAGACTAGCGGAGAAGAGACCCAGTACTTC
CASSQTSGEETQYF
>TRBV7-8|-|TRBJ2-3|many
TGTGCCAGCAGCTTTTTCCAGGCGGGACGCACAGATACGCAGTATTTT
CASSFFQAGRTDTQYF
>TRBV18|-|TRBJ2-5|few
TGTGCCAGCTCACCTCCCACCCCGGAAGGAGAGACCCAGTACTTC
CASSPPTPEGETQYF
>TRBV7-2|-|TRBJ2-5|many
TGTGCCAGCAGCCCAGGGTCAGCGGAGGAGACCCAGTACTTC
CASSPGSAEETQYF
>TRBV5-1|-|TRBJ2-1|-
TGCGCCAGCAGCATATTAGCGGAGACCTCCTACAATGAGCAGTTCTTC
CASSILAETSYNEQFF
>TRBV20-1|TRBD2|TRBJ2-7|many
TGCAGTCGAAGCCCCGGGACTAGCGGGAGAGGCGGCGAGCAGTACTTC
CSRSPGTSGRGGEQYF
>TRBV27|TRBD1|TRBJ2-7|few
TGTGCCAGCAGAAATGACAGGGGTATCGAGCAGTACTTC
CASRNDRGIEQYF
>TRBV29-1|-|TRBJ2-7|many
TGCAGCGTTGGACGGACCCCGGAGCAGTACTTC
CSVGRTPEQYF
>TRBV20-1|TRBD2|TRBJ2-1|many
TGCAGTGCTAGAGATCCGGCTAGCGGGAGGGCCAATGAGCAGTTCTTC
CSARDPASGRANEQFF
>TRBV20-1|-|TRBJ2-3|-
TGCAGTGCTAGAGTCTCCCCCGGGACCCACCGCACAGATACGCAGTATTTT
CSARVSPGTHRTDTQYF
>TRBV3-1|-|TRBJ2-4|few
TGTGCCAGCAGCCAAGGCTGGCAAAGCGGAACAAACATTCAGTACTTC
CASSQGWQSGTNIQYF
>TRBV10-3|TRBD2|TRBJ2-7|-
TGTGCCATCAGTGAGTCGATCCAATCGGGAGGAGAGTCGTACTTC
CAISESIQSGGESYF
>TRBV30|TRBD1|TRBJ1-6|few
TGTGCCTGGAGTGTAAAAGACAGGGGCTGGAATTCACCCCTCCACTTT
CAWSVKDRGWNSPLHF
>TRBV28|-|TRBJ2-7|-
TGTGCCAGCTCGTATGGGGACATAGTTTACGAGCAGTACTTC
CASSYGDIVYEQYF
>TRBV3-1|TRBD2|TRBJ2-7|many
TGTGCCAGCAGCCAACTGAATGGAGCGGGAGGGCCTTACGAGCAGTACTTC
CASSQLNGAGGPYEQYF
>TRBV2|-|TRBJ2-7|few
TGTGCCAGCAGAGAAGGGGCCCCCAAGGGATGGTACTTC
CASREGAPKGWYF
>TRBV15|-|TRBJ1-1|-
TGTGCCACCAGTAGGGACGGCGGGAACACTGAAGCTTTCTTT
CATSRDGGNTEAFF
>TRBV11-2|-|TRBJ2-1|few
TGTGCCAGCAGCTTAGTGGAAGGAGGTTGGAATGAGCAGTTCTTC
CASSLVEGGWNEQFF
>TRBV20-1|-|TRBJ2-6|many
TGCAGTGCTAGGTTTCAGAAGTCTGGGGCCAACGTCCTGACTTTC
CSARFQKSGANVLTF
>TRBV28|-|TRBJ2-7|many
TGTGCCAGCAGTCGGGGGGGACAGACCCCTCTTCGGCAGTACTTC
CASSRGGQTPLRQYF
>TRBV6-5|-|TRBJ2-3|-
TGTGCCAGCAGTTACGTGGGGGGAACAGGGCGCACAGATACGCAGTATTTT
CASSYVGGTGRTDTQYF
>TRBV7-9|TRBD2|TRBJ2-5|once
TGTGCCAGAAGCTTAGCTAGCGGGAAAATCAAGGGAGAGACCCAGTACTTC
CARSLASGKIKGETQYF
>TRBV5-6|TRBD2|TRBJ2-3|few
TGTGCCAGCAGCTTGGGGCGGGAGAGCACAGATACGCAGTATTTT
CASSLGRESTDTQYF
>TRBV5-1|TRBD2|TRBJ2-1|once
TGCGCCAGCAGCCCATATGGGACTAGCGGATACAATGAGCAGTTCTTC
CASSPYGTSGYNEQFF
>TRBV10-3|-|TRBJ1-2|-
TGTGCCGCAAAACAGGGTCCAGACTATGGCTACACCTTC
CAAKQGPDYGYTF
>TRBV6-2/TRBV6-3|TRBD1|TRBJ2-7|-
TGTGCCAGCAGTCCCGGGACAGTGTACGAGCAGTACTTC
CASSPGTVYEQYF
>TRBV2|-|TRBJ2-4|few
TGTGCCAGCAGTCGACAGGCCAAAAACATTCAGTACTTC
CASSRQAKNIQYF